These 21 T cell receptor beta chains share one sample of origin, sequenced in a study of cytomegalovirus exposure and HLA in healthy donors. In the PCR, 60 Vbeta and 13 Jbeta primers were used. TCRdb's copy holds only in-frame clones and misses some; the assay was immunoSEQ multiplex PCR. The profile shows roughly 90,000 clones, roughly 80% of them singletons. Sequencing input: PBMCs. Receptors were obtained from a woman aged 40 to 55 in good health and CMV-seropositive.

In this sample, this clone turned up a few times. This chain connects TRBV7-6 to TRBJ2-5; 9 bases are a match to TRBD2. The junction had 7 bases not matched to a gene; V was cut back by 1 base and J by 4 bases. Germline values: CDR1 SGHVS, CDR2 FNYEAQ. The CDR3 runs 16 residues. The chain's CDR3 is CASSLGAGGRGETQYF. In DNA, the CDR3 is TGTGCCAGCAGCTTAGGGGCGGGAGGGCGGGGAGAGACCCAGTACTTC.

CDR3 nucleotide sequence: TGTGCCAGCAGCAACCGGGACTGTAGCTCCTACGAGCAGTACTTC. It yields the protein CASSNRDCSSYEQYF. The V gene is TRBV21-1, the J gene TRBJ2-7; the DNA was not used to check the table's D call, TRBD2. TRBV21-1 is described as a pseudogene. The CDR3 extends over 15 amino acids.

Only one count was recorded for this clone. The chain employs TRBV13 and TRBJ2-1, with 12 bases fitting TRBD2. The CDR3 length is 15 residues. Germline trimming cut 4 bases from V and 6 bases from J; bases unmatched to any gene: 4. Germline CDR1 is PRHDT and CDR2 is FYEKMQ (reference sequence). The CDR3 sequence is CASSSSTSGGNEQFF. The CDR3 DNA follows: TGTGCCAGCAGCTCATCGACTAGCGGGGGCAATGAGCAGTTCTTC.

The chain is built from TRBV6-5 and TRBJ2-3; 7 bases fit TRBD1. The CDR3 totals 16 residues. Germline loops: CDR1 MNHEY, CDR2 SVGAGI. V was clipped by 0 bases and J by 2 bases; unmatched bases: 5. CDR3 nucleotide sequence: TGTGCCAGCAGTTACTCAGGGGGCTTAACCACAGATACGCAGTATTTT. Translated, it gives CASSYSGGLTTDTQYF.

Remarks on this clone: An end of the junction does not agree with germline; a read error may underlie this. CDR3 sequence: CAGSEVVGQETQYF. The DNA for the CDR3 is TGTGCCGGCAGCGAGGTCGTAGGTCAAGAGACCCAGTACTTC. This rearrangement joins TRBV7-2 to TRBJ2-5; D unclear. Germline CDR1 is SGHTA and CDR2 is FQGNSA. This CDR3 contains 14 residues.

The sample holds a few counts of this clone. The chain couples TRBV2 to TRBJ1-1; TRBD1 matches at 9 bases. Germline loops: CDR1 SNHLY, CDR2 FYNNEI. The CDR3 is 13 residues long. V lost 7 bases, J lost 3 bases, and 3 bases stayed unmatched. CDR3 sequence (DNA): TGTGCCAGCAACGACAGGGGGTACACTGAAGCTTTCTTT. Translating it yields CASNDRGYTEAFF.

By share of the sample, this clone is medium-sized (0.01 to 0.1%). DNA for the CDR3: TGTGCCAGCACCCAGCACCTTAGCGGAAGCACAGATACGCAGTATTTT. Translating it yields CASTQHLSGSTDTQYF. The V and J genes are TRBV7-9 and TRBJ2-3; D might be TRBD2 (6 bases). V was clipped by 7 bases and J by 0 bases, with 17 bases between them. The CDR3 covers 16 residues. The germline V gene encodes CDR1 SEHNR and CDR2 FQNEAQ (reference sequence).

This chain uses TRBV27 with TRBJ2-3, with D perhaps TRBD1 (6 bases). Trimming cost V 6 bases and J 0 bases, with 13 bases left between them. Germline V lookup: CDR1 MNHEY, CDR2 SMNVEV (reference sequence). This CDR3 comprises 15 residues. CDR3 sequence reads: CASSSGALSTDTQYF. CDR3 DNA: TGTGCCAGCAGCTCAGGGGCCCTAAGCACAGATACGCAGTATTTT.

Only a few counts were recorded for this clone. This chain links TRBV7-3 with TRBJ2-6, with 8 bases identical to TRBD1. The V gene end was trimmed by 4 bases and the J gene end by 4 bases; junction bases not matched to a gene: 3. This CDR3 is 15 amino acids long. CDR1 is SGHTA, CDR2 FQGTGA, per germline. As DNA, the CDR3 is TGTGCCAGCAGCTACAGGGGGGCGGGGGCCAACGTCCTGACTTTC. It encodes CASSYRGAGANVLTF.

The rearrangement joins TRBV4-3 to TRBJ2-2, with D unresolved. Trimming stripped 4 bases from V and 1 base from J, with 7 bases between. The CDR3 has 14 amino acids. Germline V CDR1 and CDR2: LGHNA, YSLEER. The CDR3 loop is CASSLAGNTGELFF. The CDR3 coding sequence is TGCGCCAGCAGCCTGGCTGGGAACACCGGGGAGCTGTTTTTT.

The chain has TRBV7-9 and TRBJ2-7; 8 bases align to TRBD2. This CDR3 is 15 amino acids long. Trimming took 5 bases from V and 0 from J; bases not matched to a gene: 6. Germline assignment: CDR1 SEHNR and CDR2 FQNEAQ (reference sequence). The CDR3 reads CASSRLSGNSYEQYF. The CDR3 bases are TGTGCCAGCAGCCGCCTTAGCGGGAACTCCTACGAGCAGTACTTC.

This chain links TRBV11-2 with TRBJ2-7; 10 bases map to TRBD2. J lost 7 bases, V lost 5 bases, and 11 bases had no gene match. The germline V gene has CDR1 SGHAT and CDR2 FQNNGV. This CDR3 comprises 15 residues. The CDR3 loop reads CASSPTTSGTREQYF. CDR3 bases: TGTGCCAGCAGCCCAACCACTAGCGGGACTCGGGAGCAGTACTTC.

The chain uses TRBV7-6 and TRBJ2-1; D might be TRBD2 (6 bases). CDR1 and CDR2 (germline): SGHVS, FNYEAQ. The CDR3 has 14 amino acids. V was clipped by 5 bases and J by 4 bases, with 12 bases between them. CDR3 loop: CASSPGVEYNEQFF. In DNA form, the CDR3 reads TGTGCCAGCAGCCCGGGAGTCGAGTACAATGAGCAGTTCTTC. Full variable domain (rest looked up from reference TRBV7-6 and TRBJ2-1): GAGVSQSPRYKVTKRGQDVALRCDPISGHVSLYWYRQALGQGPEFLTYFNYEAQQDKSGLPNDRFSAERPEGSISTLTIQRTEQRDSAMYRCASSPGVEYNEQFFGPGTRLTVL.

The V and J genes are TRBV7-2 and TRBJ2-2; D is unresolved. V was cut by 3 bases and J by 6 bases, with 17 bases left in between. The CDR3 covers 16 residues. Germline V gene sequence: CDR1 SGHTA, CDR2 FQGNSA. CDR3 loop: CASSFMRSTGSGELFF. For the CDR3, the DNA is TGTGCCAGCAGCTTCATGAGGTCGACCGGATCCGGGGAGCTGTTTTTT.

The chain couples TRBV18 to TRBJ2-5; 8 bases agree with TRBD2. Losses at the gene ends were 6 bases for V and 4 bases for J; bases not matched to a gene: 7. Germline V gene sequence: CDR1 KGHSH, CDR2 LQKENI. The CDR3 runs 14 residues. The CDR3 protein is CASSYSGRVETQYF. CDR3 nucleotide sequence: TGTGCCAGCTCTTACAGCGGGAGAGTAGAGACCCAGTACTTC.

CDR3 in amino acids: CASSEGLSNGDEQFF. CDR3 nucleotide sequence: TGCGCCAGCAGTGAGGGACTTTCTAATGGGGATGAGCAGTTCTTC. The chain employs TRBV5-1 and TRBJ2-1, with D maybe TRBD2 (6 bases). The germline V and J ends were trimmed by 5 bases and 8 bases, with 20 bases remaining between them. Germline V lookup: CDR1 SGHRS, CDR2 YFSETQ. The CDR3 has 15 amino acids.

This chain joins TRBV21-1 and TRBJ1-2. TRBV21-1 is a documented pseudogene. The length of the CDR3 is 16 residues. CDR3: CASSLPLGPGVYGYTF. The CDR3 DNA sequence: TGTGCCAGCAGCCTGCCCTTAGGGCCCGGGGTATATGGCTACACCTTC.

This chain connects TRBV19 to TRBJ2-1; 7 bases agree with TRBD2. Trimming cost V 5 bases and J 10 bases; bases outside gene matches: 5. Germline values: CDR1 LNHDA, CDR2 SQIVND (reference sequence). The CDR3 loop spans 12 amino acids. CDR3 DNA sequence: TGTGCCAGTAGTGAGGGACTACAAGAGCAGTTCTTC. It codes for CASSEGLQEQFF.

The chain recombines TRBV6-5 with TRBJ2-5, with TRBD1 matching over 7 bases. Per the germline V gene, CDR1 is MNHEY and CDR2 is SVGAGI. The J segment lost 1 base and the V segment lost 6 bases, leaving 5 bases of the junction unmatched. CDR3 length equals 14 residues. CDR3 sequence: CASSPGTVQETQYF. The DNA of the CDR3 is TGTGCCAGCAGCCCCGGGACAGTCCAAGAGACCCAGTACTTC.

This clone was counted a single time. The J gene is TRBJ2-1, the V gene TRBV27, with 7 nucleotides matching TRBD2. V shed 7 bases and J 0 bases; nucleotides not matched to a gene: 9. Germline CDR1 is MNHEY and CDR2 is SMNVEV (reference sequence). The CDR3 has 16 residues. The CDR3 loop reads CASNEGGPYSYNEQFF. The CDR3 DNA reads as TGTGCCAGCAACGAGGGAGGGCCGTACTCCTACAATGAGCAGTTCTTC.

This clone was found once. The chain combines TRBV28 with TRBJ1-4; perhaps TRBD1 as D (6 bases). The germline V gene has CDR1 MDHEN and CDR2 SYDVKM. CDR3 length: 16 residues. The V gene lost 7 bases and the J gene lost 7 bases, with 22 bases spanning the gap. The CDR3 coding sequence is TGTGCCAGCACCCCCATTGGGCAGGGGTTCGGTGAAAAACTGTTTTTT. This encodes CASTPIGQGFGEKLFF.